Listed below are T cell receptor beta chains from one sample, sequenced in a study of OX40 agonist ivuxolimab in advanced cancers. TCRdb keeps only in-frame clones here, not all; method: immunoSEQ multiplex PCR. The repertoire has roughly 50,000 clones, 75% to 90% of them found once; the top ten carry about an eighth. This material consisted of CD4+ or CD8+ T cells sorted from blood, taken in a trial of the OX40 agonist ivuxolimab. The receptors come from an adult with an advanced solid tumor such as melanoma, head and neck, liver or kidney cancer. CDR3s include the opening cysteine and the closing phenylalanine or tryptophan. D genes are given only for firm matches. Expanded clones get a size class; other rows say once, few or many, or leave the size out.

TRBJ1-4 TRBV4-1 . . CASSHLNGGVEDLFF TGCGCCAGCAGCCATCTGAACGGGGGAGTTGAGGACCTGTTTTTT
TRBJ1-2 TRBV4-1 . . CASSQDQGLGYGYTF TGCGCCAGCAGCCAAGATCAAGGGTTGGGCTATGGCTACACCTTC
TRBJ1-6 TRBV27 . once CASSFSQGRANYNSPLHF TGTGCCAGCAGTTTCTCGCAGGGCAGGGCGAACTATAATTCACCCCTCCACTTT
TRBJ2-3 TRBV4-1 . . CASSQKGVSTDTQYF TGCGCCAGCAGCCAAAAGGGCGTAAGCACAGATACGCAGTATTTT
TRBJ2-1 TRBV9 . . CASSPQADPYNEQFF TGTGCCAGCAGCCCCCAAGCGGACCCCTACAATGAGCAGTTCTTC
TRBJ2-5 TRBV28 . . CASSILQGYQETQYF TGTGCCAGCAGTATCCTACAGGGCTACCAAGAGACCCAGTACTTC
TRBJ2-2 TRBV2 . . CASSRGAVTGELFF TGTGCCAGCTCCCGGGGGGCGGTCACCGGGGAGCTGTTTTTT
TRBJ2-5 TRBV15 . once CATSRDSGETQYF TGTGCCACCAGCAGAGACTCGGGGGAGACCCAGTACTTC
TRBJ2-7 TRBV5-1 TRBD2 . CASSLGTSDHEQYF TGCGCCAGCAGCTTGGGGACTAGCGATCACGAGCAGTACTTC
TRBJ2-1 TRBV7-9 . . CASSLAPGDEQFF TGTGCCAGCAGCTTAGCCCCAGGGGATGAGCAGTTCTTC
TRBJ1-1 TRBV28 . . CASSFSGGGTEAFF TGTGCCAGCAGTTTTTCGGGGGGAGGTACTGAAGCTTTCTTT
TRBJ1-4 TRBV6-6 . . CASRLGAGEKLFF TGTGCCAGCAGACTTGGGGCGGGGGAAAAACTGTTTTTT
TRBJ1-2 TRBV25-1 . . CASSEYIQGRDGYTF TGTGCCAGCAGTGAATATATTCAGGGACGGGATGGCTACACCTTC
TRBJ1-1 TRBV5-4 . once CASSSGGAGLVNTEAFF TGTGCCAGCAGCTCCGGAGGGGCCGGATTAGTGAACACTGAAGCTTTCTTT
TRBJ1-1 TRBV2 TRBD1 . CASSRTGVTEAFF TGTGCCAGCAGCAGGACAGGGGTCACTGAAGCTTTCTTT
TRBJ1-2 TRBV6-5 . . CASSTYQGGYTF TGTGCCAGCAGTACATACCAGGGTGGCTACACCTTC
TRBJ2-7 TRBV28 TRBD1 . CASSLSRGTGASEQYF TGTGCCAGCAGCCTCTCCCGCGGGACAGGGGCAAGCGAGCAGTACTTC
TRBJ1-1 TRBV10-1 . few CAAGVRGSLNTEAFF TGCGCCGCGGGGGTTCGGGGGAGTCTGAACACTGAAGCTTTCTTT
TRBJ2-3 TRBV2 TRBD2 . CASRKLAEDTQYF TGTGCCAGCAGGAAACTAGCGGAAGATACGCAGTATTTT
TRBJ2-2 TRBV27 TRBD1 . CASSSYDRAPGELFF TGTGCCAGCAGTTCTTACGACAGGGCACCCGGGGAGCTGTTTTTT
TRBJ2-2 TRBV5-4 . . CASSWGRGADTGELFF TGTGCCAGCAGCTGGGGGCGGGGCGCGGACACCGGGGAGCTGTTTTTT
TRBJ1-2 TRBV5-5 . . CASSLGGQRTYGYTF TGTGCCAGCAGCTTGGGGGGTCAGCGGACCTATGGCTACACCTTC
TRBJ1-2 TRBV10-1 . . CASKPGDDYGYTF TGCGCCAGCAAACCAGGCGATGACTATGGCTACACCTTC
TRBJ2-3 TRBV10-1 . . CASSPPSTDTQYF TGCGCCAGCAGTCCCCCGAGCACAGATACGCAGTATTTT
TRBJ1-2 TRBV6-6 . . CASNSINYGYTF TGTGCCAGCAACAGTATAAACTATGGCTACACCTTC
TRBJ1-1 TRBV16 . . CASSPPLRGTEAFF TGTGCCAGCAGCCCCCCATTACGAGGGACTGAAGCTTTCTTT
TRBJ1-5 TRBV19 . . CASSSGVRQPQHF TGTGCCAGTAGTTCGGGGGTTCGACAGCCCCAGCATTTT
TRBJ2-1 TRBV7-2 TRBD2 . CASSPPPRVAGATYNEQFF TGTGCCAGCAGTCCACCTCCAAGGGTAGCGGGAGCAACCTACAATGAGCAGTTCTTC
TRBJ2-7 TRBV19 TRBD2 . CASSIRTSGHYEQYF TGTGCCAGTAGTATACGGACTAGCGGGCACTACGAGCAGTACTTC
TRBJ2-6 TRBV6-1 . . CASRQVPGANVLTF TGTGCCAGCAGACAGGTTCCTGGGGCCAACGTCCTGACTTTC
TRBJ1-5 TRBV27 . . CASSFKVPLNQPQHF TGTGCCAGCAGTTTTAAGGTCCCCCTAAATCAGCCCCAGCATTTT
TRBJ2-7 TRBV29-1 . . CSVELSEARQYF TGCAGCGTTGAGTTGTCGGAGGCGAGGCAGTACTTC
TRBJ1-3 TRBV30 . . CAWSDGASGNTIYF TGTGCCTGGAGTGACGGAGCCTCTGGAAACACCATATATTTT
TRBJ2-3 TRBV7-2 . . CASSFPGRNTDTQYF TGTGCCAGCAGCTTCCCGGGACGGAACACAGATACGCAGTATTTT
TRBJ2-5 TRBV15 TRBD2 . CATSRGTQAGGPETQYF TGTGCCACCAGCAGAGGGACTCAGGCGGGGGGGCCAGAGACCCAGTACTTC
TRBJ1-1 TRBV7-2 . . CASSLDYANTEAFF TGTGCCAGCAGCTTAGATTACGCGAACACTGAAGCTTTCTTT
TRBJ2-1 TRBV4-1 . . CASSQELGSSYNEQFF TGCGCCAGCAGCCAAGAGCTGGGGAGCTCCTACAATGAGCAGTTCTTC
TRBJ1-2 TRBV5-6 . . CASSSDWASYGYTF TGTGCCAGCAGCTCGGACTGGGCTAGCTATGGCTACACCTTC
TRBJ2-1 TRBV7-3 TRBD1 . CASSLRQGSSYNEQFF TGTGCCAGCAGCTTAAGACAGGGAAGCTCCTACAATGAGCAGTTCTTC
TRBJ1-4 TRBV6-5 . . CASTPTPGVAGKLFF TGTGCCAGCACCCCTACCCCAGGGGTTGCCGGAAAACTGTTTTTT
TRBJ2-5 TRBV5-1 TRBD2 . CASSLGLALQETQYF TGCGCCAGCAGCTTGGGACTAGCGTTGCAAGAGACCCAGTACTTC
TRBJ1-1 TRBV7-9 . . CASSLSNTEAFF TGTGCCAGCAGCTTATCCAACACTGAAGCTTTCTTT
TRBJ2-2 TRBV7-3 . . CASSLRGGANTGELFF TGTGCCAGCAGCTTACGGGGTGGCGCGAACACCGGGGAGCTGTTTTTT
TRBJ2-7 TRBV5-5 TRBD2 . CASSLIAGVDEQYF TGTGCCAGCAGCTTGATAGCGGGAGTCGACGAGCAGTACTTC
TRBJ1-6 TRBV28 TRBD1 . CASSRQGARASPLHF TGTGCCAGCAGCCGACAGGGGGCTAGGGCTTCACCCCTCCACTTT
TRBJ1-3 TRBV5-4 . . CASSLTGSQRGNTIYF TGTGCCAGCAGCTTGACCGGGTCCCAAAGAGGAAACACCATATATTTT
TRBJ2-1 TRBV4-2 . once CASSQVGGAYNEQFF TGTGCCAGCAGCCAAGTAGGGGGAGCCTACAATGAGCAGTTCTTC
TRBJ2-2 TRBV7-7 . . CASSLLGGTGELFF TGTGCCAGCAGCCTACTAGGGGGCACCGGGGAGCTGTTTTTT
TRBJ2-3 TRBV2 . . CASSAGTDTQYF TGTGCCAGCAGTGCGGGCACAGATACGCAGTATTTT
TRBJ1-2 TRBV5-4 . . CASTASGIFNYGYTF TGTGCCAGCACAGCATCCGGGATCTTTAACTATGGCTACACCTTC
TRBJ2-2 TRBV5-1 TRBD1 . CASSPDRGNVNTGELFF TGCGCCAGCAGCCCGGACAGGGGGAACGTGAACACCGGGGAGCTGTTTTTT